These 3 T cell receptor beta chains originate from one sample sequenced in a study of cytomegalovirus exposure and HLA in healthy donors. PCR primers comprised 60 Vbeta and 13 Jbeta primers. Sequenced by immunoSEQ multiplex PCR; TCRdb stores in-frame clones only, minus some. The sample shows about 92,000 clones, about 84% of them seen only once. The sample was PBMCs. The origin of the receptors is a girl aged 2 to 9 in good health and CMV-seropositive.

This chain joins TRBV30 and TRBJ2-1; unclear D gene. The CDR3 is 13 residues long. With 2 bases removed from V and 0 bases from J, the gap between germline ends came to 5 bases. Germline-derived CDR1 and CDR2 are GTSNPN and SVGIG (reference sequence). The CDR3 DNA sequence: TGTGCCTGGAGTCTGAGCTCCTACAATGAGCAGTTCTTC. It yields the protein CAWSLSSYNEQFF.

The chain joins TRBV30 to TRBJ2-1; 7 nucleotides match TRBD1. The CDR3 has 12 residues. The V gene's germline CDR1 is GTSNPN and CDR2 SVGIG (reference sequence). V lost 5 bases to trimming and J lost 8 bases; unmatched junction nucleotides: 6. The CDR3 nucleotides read TGTGCCTGGGACAGGGATCTGTATGAGCAGTTCTTC. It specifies CAWDRDLYEQFF.

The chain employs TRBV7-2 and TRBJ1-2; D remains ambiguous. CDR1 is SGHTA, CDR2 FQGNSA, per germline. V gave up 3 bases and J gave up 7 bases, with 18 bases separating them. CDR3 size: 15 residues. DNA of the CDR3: TGTGCCAGCAGCTTGGGTGGGTTGACGGCTAGTGGCTACACCTTC. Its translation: CASSLGGLTASGYTF.